What follows are 5 T cell receptor beta chains derived from one specimen sequenced in a study of blood T cell repertoires in COVID-19. Only in-frame clones appear in the TCRdb table, and some are missing; sequencing was by immunoSEQ multiplex PCR. This sample yields around 280,000 clones, of which around nine tenths are seen a single time; about 5.7% belongs to the top ten. The sequenced sample consisted of PBMCs or T cells enriched from blood (not recorded which). These receptors were obtained from a woman aged 40 to 50 who had recovered from COVID-19.

The J gene is TRBJ1-1, the V gene TRBV28; the match to TRBD1 covers 9 bases. Unmatched junction bases numbered 0, after V lost 3 bases and J lost 1 base. Per germline, CDR1 MDHEN and CDR2 SYDVKM. The length of the CDR3 is 14 residues. CDR3 region: CASSLGQGNTEAFF. Here the CDR3 DNA reads TGTGCCAGCAGTTTGGGACAGGGGAACACTGAAGCTTTCTTT.

In its sample, this clone was seen once. The gene calls are TRBV7-2 and TRBJ2-2; 11 nucleotides agree with TRBD2. CDR3 length equals 17 residues. Germline trimming cut 5 bases from V and 2 bases from J; bases unmatched to any gene: 7. Germline V gives CDR1 SGHTA, CDR2 FQGNSA. The CDR3 DNA reads TGTGCCAGCAGCGACAAGGGACTAGCGGTAAACACCGGGGAGCTGTTTTTT. It is translated as CASSDKGLAVNTGELFF. The variable domain in full, with the rest retrieved from reference TRBV7-2 and TRBJ2-2, is GAGVSQSPSNKVTEKGKDVELRCDPISGHTALYWYRQSLGQGLEFLIYFQGNSAPDKSGLPSDRFSAERTGGSVSTLTIQRTQQEDSAVYLCASSDKGLAVNTGELFFGEGSRLTVL.

CDR3 DNA sequence: TGTGCCTGGAGTGCCGGGACAGTAAATCAGCCCCAGCATTTT. Encoded protein: CAWSAGTVNQPQHF. The rearrangement links TRBV30 to TRBJ1-5; 7 bases match TRBD1. The CDR3 has 14 amino acids. V trimming: 1 base; J trimming: 4 bases; junction bases outside the gene matches: 4. Germline CDR1 is GTSNPN and CDR2 is SVGIG (reference sequence).

The sample holds a few counts of this clone. The CDR3 sequence: CASSQGGTGMNTIYF. In nucleotides, the CDR3 is TGTGCCAGCAGCCAAGGAGGGACAGGGATGAACACCATATATTTT. The chain recombines TRBV7-3 with TRBJ1-3, with 9 bases lining up with TRBD1. This CDR3 contains 15 residues. Unmatched junction bases numbered 9, after V lost 5 bases and J lost 7 bases. Germline CDR1 reads SGHTA; CDR2 reads FQGTGA.

The rearrangement uses TRBV18 and TRBJ2-1; 12 bases agree with TRBD2. The germline gives CDR1 KGHSH, CDR2 LQKENI. V shed 6 bases, J shed 2 bases, and the junction held 5 bases outside the gene matches. The CDR3 has 16 amino acids. The CDR3 bases are TGTGCCAGCTCGCTAAGGACTAGCGGGACCTACAATGAGCAGTTCTTC. As protein: CASSLRTSGTYNEQFF.